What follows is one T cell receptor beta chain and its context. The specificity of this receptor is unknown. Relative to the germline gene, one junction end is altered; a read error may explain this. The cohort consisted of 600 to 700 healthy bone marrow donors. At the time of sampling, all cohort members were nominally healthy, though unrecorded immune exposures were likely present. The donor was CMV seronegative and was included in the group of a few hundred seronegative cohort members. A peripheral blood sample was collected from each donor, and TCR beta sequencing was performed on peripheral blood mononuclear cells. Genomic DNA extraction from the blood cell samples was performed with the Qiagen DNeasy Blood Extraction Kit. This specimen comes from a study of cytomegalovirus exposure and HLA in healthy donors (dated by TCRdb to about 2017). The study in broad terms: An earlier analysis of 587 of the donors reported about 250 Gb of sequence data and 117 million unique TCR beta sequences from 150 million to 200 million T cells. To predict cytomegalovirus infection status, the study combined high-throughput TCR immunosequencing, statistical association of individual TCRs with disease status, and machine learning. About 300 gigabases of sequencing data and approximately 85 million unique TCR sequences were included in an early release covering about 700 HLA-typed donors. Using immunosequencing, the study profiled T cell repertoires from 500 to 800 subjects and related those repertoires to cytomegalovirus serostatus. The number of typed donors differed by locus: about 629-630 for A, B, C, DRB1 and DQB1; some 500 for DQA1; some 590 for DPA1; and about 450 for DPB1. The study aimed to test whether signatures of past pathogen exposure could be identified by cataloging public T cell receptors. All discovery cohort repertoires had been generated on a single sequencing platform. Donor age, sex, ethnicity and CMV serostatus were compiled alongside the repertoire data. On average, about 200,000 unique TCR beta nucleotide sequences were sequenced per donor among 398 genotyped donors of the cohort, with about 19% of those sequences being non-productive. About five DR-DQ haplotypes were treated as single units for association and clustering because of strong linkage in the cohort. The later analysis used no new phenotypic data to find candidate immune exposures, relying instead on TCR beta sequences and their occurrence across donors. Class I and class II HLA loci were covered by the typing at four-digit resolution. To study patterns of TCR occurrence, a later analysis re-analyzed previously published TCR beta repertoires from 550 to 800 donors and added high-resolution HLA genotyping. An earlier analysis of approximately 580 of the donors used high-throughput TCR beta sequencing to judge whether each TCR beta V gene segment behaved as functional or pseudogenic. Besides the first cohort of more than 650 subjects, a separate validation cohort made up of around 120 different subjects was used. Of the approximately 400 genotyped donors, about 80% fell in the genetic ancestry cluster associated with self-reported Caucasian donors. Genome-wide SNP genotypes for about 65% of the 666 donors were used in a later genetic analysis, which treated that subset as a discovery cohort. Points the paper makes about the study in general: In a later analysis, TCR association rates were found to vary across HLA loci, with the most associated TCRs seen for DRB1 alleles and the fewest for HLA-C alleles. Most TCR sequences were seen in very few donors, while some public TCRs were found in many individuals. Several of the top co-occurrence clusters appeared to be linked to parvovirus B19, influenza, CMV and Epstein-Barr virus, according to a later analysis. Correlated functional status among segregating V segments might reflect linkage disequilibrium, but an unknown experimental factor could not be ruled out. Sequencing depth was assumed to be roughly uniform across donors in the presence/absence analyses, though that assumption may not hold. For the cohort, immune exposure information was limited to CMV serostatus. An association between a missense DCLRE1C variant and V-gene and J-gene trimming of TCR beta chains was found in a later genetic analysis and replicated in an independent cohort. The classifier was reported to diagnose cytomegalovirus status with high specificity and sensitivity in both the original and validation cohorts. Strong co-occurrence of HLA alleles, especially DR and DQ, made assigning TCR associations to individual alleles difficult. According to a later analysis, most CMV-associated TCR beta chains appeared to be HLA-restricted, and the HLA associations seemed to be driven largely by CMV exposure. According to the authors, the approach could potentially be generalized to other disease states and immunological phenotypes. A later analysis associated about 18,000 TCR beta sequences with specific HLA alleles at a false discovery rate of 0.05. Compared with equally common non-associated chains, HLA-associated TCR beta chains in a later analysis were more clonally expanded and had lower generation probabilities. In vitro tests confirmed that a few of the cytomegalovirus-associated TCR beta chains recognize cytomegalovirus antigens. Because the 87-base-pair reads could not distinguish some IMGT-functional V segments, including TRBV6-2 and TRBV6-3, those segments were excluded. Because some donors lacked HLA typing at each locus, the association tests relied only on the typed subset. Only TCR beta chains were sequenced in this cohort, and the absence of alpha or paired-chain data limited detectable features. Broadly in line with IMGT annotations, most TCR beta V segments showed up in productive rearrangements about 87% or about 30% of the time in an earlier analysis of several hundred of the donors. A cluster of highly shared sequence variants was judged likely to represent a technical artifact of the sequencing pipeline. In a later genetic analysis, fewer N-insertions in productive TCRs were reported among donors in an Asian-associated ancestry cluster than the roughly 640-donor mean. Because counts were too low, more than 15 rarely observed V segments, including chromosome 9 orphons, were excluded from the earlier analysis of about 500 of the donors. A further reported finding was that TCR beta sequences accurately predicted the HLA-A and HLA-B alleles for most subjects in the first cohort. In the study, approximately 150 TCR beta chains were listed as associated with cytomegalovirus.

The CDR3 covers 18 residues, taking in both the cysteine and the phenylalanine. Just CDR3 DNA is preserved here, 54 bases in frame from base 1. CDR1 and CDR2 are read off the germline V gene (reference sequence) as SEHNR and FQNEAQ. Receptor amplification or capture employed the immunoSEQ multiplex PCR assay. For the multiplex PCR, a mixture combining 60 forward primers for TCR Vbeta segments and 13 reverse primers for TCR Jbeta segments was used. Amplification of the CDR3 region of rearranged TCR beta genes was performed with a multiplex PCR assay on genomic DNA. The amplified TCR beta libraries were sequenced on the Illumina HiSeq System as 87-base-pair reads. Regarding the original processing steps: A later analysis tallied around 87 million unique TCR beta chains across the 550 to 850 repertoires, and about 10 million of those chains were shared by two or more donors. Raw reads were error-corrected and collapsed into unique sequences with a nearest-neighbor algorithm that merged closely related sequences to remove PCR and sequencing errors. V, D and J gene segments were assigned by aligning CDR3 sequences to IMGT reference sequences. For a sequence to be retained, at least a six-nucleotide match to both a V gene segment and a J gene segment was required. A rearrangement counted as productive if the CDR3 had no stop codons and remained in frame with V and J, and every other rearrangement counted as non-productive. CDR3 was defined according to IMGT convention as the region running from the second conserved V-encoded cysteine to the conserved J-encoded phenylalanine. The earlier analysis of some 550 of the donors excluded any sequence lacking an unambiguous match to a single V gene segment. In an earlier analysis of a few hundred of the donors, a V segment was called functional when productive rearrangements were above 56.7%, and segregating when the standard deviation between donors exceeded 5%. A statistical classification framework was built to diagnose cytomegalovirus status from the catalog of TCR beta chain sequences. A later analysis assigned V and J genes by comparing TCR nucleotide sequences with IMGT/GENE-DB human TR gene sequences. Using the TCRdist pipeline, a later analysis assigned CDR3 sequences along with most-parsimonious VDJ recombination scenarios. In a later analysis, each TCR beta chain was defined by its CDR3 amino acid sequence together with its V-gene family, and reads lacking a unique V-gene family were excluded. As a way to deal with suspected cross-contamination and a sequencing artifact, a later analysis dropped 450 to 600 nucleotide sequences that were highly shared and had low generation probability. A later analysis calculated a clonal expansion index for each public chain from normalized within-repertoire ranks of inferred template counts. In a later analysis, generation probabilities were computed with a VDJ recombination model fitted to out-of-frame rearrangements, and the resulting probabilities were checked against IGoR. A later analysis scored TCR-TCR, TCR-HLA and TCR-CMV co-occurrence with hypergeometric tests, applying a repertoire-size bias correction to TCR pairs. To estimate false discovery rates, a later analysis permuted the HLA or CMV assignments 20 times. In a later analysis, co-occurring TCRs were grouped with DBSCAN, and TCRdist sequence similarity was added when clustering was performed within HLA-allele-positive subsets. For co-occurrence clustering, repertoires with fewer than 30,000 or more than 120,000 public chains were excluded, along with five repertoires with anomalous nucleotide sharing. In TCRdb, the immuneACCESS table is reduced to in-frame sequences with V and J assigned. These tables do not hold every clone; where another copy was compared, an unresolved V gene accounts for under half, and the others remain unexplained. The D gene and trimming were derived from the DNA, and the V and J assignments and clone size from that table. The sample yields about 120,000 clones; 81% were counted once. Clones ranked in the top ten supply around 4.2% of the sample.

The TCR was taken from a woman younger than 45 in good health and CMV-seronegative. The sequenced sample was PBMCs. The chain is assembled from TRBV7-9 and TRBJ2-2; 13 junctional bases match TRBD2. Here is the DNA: TGTTCCAGCAGCCTAAGGAGACTAGCGGGAGGCCACACCGGGGAGCTGTTTTTT. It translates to CSSSLRRLAGGHTGELFF.